Listed below are T cell receptor beta chains from one sample, sequenced in a study of identical twins. TCRdb processed the 5' RACE reads anew with MiXCR; each CDR3 protein has one entry. The table lists around 370,000 distinct CDR3 sequences, about 9% of them singletons. The source material was naive T cells sorted from blood. The source of these receptors is a woman aged 45-60 years in good health. The CDR3 runs from the conserved cysteine through the conserved F or W. A D gene is named only where the DNA matches it firmly. Clone size, where shown, is once, few, many, or a class for clones that have expanded.

clone size: -; CDR3 length: 14; D gene: -; V gene: TRBV5-5; J gene: TRBJ1-5; CDR3 DNA: TGTGCCAGCAGCTTGGATGGTGGATTTCAGCCCCAGCATTTT; CDR3 protein: CASSLDGGFQPQHF
clone size: -; CDR3 length: 15; D gene: TRBD2; V gene: TRBV11-3; J gene: TRBJ2-1; CDR3 DNA: TGTGCCAGCAGCTACCTAGCGGGAGGGGGCTATGAGCAGTTCTTC; CDR3 protein: CASSYLAGGGYEQFF
clone size: -; CDR3 length: 19; D gene: -; V gene: TRBV7-6; J gene: TRBJ2-1; CDR3 DNA: TGTGCCAGCAGCATACCGCTCCGGGGGCGAAGGGAGCTGTGGAATGAGCAGTTCTTC; CDR3 protein: CASSIPLRGRRELWNEQFF
clone size: few; CDR3 length: 14; D gene: -; V gene: TRBV11-2; J gene: TRBJ2-1; CDR3 DNA: TGTGCCAGCCGACGGACTGGGTCCTACAATGAGCAGTTCTTC; CDR3 protein: CASRRTGSYNEQFF
clone size: few; CDR3 length: 12; D gene: TRBD1; V gene: TRBV29-1; J gene: TRBJ2-7; CDR3 DNA: TGCAGCGTAGGGACAGCTGCCTACGAGCAGTACTTC; CDR3 protein: CSVGTAAYEQYF
clone size: -; CDR3 length: 16; D gene: -; V gene: TRBV7-2; J gene: TRBJ1-4; CDR3 DNA: TGTGCCAGCAGCACTCCGTTAGGGCCAACTAATGAAAAACTGTTTTTT; CDR3 protein: CASSTPLGPTNEKLFF
clone size: few; CDR3 length: 10; D gene: -; V gene: TRBV2; J gene: TRBJ2-1; CDR3 DNA: TGTGCCAGCAGTGAAAGGGTCAAGTTCTTC; CDR3 protein: CASSERVKFF
clone size: many; CDR3 length: 13; D gene: -; V gene: TRBV20-1; J gene: TRBJ1-1; CDR3 DNA: TGCAGTGCTAGAGCACCCACGAACACTGAAGCTTTCTTT; CDR3 protein: CSARAPTNTEAFF
clone size: many; CDR3 length: 11; D gene: -; V gene: TRBV10-2; J gene: TRBJ2-5; CDR3 DNA: TGCGCCAGCAGTAATACAGAGACCCAGTACTTC; CDR3 protein: CASSNTETQYF
clone size: few; CDR3 length: 14; D gene: -; V gene: TRBV11-3; J gene: TRBJ1-5; CDR3 DNA: TGTGCCAGCAGCTTCAAGACTCAAATTAAGCCCCAGCATTTT; CDR3 protein: CASSFKTQIKPQHF
clone size: -; CDR3 length: 15; D gene: -; V gene: TRBV5-1; J gene: TRBJ2-4; CDR3 DNA: TGCGCCAGCAGCTTGGAGGGGTCGCCCAAAAACATTCAGTACTTC; CDR3 protein: CASSLEGSPKNIQYF
clone size: many; CDR3 length: 15; D gene: TRBD2; V gene: TRBV4-2; J gene: TRBJ2-1; CDR3 DNA: TGTGCCAGCAGCCAAGGGGCGGGAGGCCTCAATGAGCAGTTCTTC; CDR3 protein: CASSQGAGGLNEQFF
clone size: -; CDR3 length: 15; D gene: -; V gene: TRBV5-5; J gene: TRBJ2-1; CDR3 DNA: TGTACCAGCACGACGGGAGAGAGCTCCTACAATGAGCAGTTCTTC; CDR3 protein: CTSTTGESSYNEQFF
clone size: few; CDR3 length: 14; D gene: -; V gene: TRBV6-1; J gene: TRBJ2-2; CDR3 DNA: TGTGCCAGCAGACCCTTTCGAGGGGCCGGGGAGCTGTTTTTT; CDR3 protein: CASRPFRGAGELFF
clone size: many; CDR3 length: 14; D gene: -; V gene: TRBV9; J gene: TRBJ2-3; CDR3 DNA: TGTGCCAGCAGCGTTCAGACTAGGGGAGATACGCAGTATTTT; CDR3 protein: CASSVQTRGDTQYF
clone size: many; CDR3 length: 16; D gene: -; V gene: TRBV7-3; J gene: TRBJ2-3; CDR3 DNA: TGTGCCAGCAGCTCTTCCGGGACATGGGGAAAAGATACGCAGTATTTT; CDR3 protein: CASSSSGTWGKDTQYF
clone size: few; CDR3 length: 16; D gene: TRBD2; V gene: TRBV7-6; J gene: TRBJ2-2; CDR3 DNA: TGTGCCAGCAGCCTTGGGACTAGCGCGTACACCGGGGAGCTGTTTTTT; CDR3 protein: CASSLGTSAYTGELFF
clone size: -; CDR3 length: 14; D gene: -; V gene: TRBV13; J gene: TRBJ1-2; CDR3 DNA: TGTGCCAGCAGCTTACGGGGGGGGGACTATGGCTACACCTTC; CDR3 protein: CASSLRGGDYGYTF
clone size: few; CDR3 length: 16; D gene: TRBD1; V gene: TRBV24-1; J gene: TRBJ2-3; CDR3 DNA: TGTGCCACCAGGGCCGGCGGGACAGGGCCAGCAGATACGCAGTATTTT; CDR3 protein: CATRAGGTGPADTQYF
clone size: -; CDR3 length: 16; D gene: -; V gene: TRBV7-6; J gene: TRBJ2-6; CDR3 DNA: TGTGCCAGCAGCTTAACGGAACTCTCTGGGGCCAACGTCCTGACTTTC; CDR3 protein: CASSLTELSGANVLTF
clone size: many; CDR3 length: 15; D gene: TRBD2; V gene: TRBV29-1; J gene: TRBJ2-1; CDR3 DNA: TGCAGCGTTGTACTAGCGGGAGGTCCCTACAATGAGCAGTTCTTC; CDR3 protein: CSVVLAGGPYNEQFF
clone size: -; CDR3 length: 17; D gene: TRBD2; V gene: TRBV19; J gene: TRBJ2-1; CDR3 DNA: TGTGCCAGTAAGCATCTAGCGGGAGGCTCCTCCTACAATGAGCAGTTCTTC; CDR3 protein: CASKHLAGGSSYNEQFF
clone size: few; CDR3 length: 11; D gene: -; V gene: TRBV24-1; J gene: TRBJ1-1; CDR3 DNA: TGTGCCACTAGTTCGGGAGGACAGTCTTTCTTT; CDR3 protein: CATSSGGQSFF
clone size: -; CDR3 length: 15; D gene: TRBD2; V gene: TRBV5-4; J gene: TRBJ2-1; CDR3 DNA: TGTGCCAGCAGCCGCGGGACTAGCGGGAGTAATGAGCAGTTCTTC; CDR3 protein: CASSRGTSGSNEQFF
clone size: few; CDR3 length: 15; D gene: -; V gene: TRBV11-1; J gene: TRBJ2-1; CDR3 DNA: TGTGCCAGCAGCTTAGTAGGGGGGGGAGGGAATGAGCAGTTCTTC; CDR3 protein: CASSLVGGGGNEQFF
clone size: -; CDR3 length: 14; D gene: -; V gene: TRBV5-6; J gene: TRBJ2-5; CDR3 DNA: TGTGCCAGCAGCAAACCGGGACGGCAAGAGACCCAGTACTTC; CDR3 protein: CASSKPGRQETQYF
clone size: many; CDR3 length: 15; D gene: TRBD2; V gene: TRBV27; J gene: TRBJ2-3; CDR3 DNA: TGTGCCAGCAGCGGACTAGCGGAAAAGAGAGATACGCAGTATTTT; CDR3 protein: CASSGLAEKRDTQYF
clone size: many; CDR3 length: 15; D gene: TRBD2; V gene: TRBV12-3/TRBV12-4; J gene: TRBJ2-7; CDR3 DNA: TGTGCCAGCAGCCCCCCGGGGCGGGAGCTTTACGAGCAGTACTTC; CDR3 protein: CASSPPGRELYEQYF
clone size: few; CDR3 length: 15; D gene: -; V gene: TRBV7-8; J gene: TRBJ1-1; CDR3 DNA: TGTGCCAGCAGCGCTGCGCCGGGCCAGGAGGACGAAGCTTTCTTT; CDR3 protein: CASSAAPGQEDEAFF
clone size: few; CDR3 length: 15; D gene: -; V gene: TRBV20-1; J gene: TRBJ1-1; CDR3 DNA: TGCAGTGCTAGATCTTATGGGACATTGAACACTGAAGCTTTCTTT; CDR3 protein: CSARSYGTLNTEAFF
clone size: few; CDR3 length: 13; D gene: -; V gene: TRBV5-6; J gene: TRBJ2-2; CDR3 DNA: TGTGCCAGCAGCTACAGATTGACCGGGGAGCTGTTTTTT; CDR3 protein: CASSYRLTGELFF
clone size: few; CDR3 length: 15; D gene: TRBD2; V gene: TRBV2; J gene: TRBJ2-7; CDR3 DNA: TGTGCCAGCACGGTAGGACTAGCGGGAGCCGGCGAGCAGTACTTC; CDR3 protein: CASTVGLAGAGEQYF
clone size: many; CDR3 length: 17; D gene: TRBD2; V gene: TRBV5-1; J gene: TRBJ2-1; CDR3 DNA: TGCGCCAGCAGCTACGGGACTAGCGGGGGGATTTACAATGAGCAGTTCTTC; CDR3 protein: CASSYGTSGGIYNEQFF
clone size: -; CDR3 length: 12; D gene: -; V gene: TRBV11-2; J gene: TRBJ2-5; CDR3 DNA: TGTGCCAGCAGCTCTATGTGGGAGACCCAGTACTTC; CDR3 protein: CASSSMWETQYF
clone size: few; CDR3 length: 13; D gene: -; V gene: TRBV12-3/TRBV12-4; J gene: TRBJ2-7; CDR3 DNA: TGTGCCAGCAGTTTAACTCAGATCAACGAGCAGTACTTC; CDR3 protein: CASSLTQINEQYF
clone size: few; CDR3 length: 14; D gene: TRBD2; V gene: TRBV12-3/TRBV12-4; J gene: TRBJ2-5; CDR3 DNA: TGTGCCAGCAGTTTCAGCGGGAGCCAAGAGACCCAGTACTTC; CDR3 protein: CASSFSGSQETQYF
clone size: -; CDR3 length: 14; D gene: TRBD2; V gene: TRBV12-3/TRBV12-4; J gene: TRBJ2-2; CDR3 DNA: TGTGCCGGGGGGACTAGCACCAACACCGGGGAGCTGTTTTTT; CDR3 protein: CAGGTSTNTGELFF
clone size: many; CDR3 length: 12; D gene: -; V gene: TRBV12-3/TRBV12-4; J gene: TRBJ2-5; CDR3 DNA: TGTGCCAGCAGCCCAAGAAGGGAGACCCAGTACTTC; CDR3 protein: CASSPRRETQYF
clone size: few; CDR3 length: 14; D gene: -; V gene: TRBV10-3; J gene: TRBJ1-4; CDR3 DNA: TGTGCCATAGGACGCGGGGCGGCTAATGAAAAACTGTTTTTT; CDR3 protein: CAIGRGAANEKLFF
clone size: -; CDR3 length: 14; D gene: TRBD2; V gene: TRBV12-3/TRBV12-4; J gene: TRBJ2-1; CDR3 DNA: TGTGCCAGCAGGAGACTAGCGGGAGCGGCCCCTGCGTATTTC; CDR3 protein: CASRRLAGAAPAYF